Below, one T cell receptor beta chain is given with its context. This receptor's antigen is unknown. No base quality values were provided; no much bigger clone lies one nucleotide off. The record originates from a study of blood T cell repertoires in COVID-19 (dated by TCRdb to 2020 to 2022). Turning to the overall study: Samples covering the acute and convalescent phases of COVID-19 were provided by collaborators in the United States, Italy and Spain. The material from the prospective study consisted of cDNA or gDNA derived from T cells, B-cell-depleted T cells, or PBMCs. The dataset comprised deeply sampled blood TCRbeta repertoires from subjects exposed to, actively infected with, or recovered from COVID-19. The repertoires were made available in a free public database intended to serve as a resource for research on the immune response to SARS-CoV-2. The samples were drawn from two sources: the first 160 participants of the ongoing ImmuneRACE study, and some 1,300 subjects contributed by 6 global collaborators. Sample metadata almost always included a de-identified subject ID, COVID-19 status, age in years and sex. Where HLA class I and class II types were available, the types were taken from metadata supplied by the sample provider, not from assay-based typing. Broad study findings and their caveats: The amount of clinical and demographic metadata varied by source and participant and was provided uncurated.

Enrolling through a virtual design, the prospective study's participants ranged in age from roughly 18 to 89 years and lived across roughly 23 United States geographic areas. Cohort assignment in the prospective study relied on participant-reported clinical history from a screening survey and a study questionnaire. Recovered participants in ImmuneRACE Cohort 3 were defined as having two consecutive negative NP/OP PCR tests, clearance from a healthcare professional, or resolution of symptoms. Mobile phlebotomists in the prospective study collected whole blood, serum and a nasopharyngeal or oropharyngeal swab from every participant. Over a 2-month period, participants in the prospective study had the option of providing additional blood draws and questionnaires. Prospective study blood samples were shipped either frozen or at room temperature before DNA extraction. CDR3 length: 13 amino acids, cysteine to phenylalanine. The kept DNA is CDR3 alone, 39 bases in frame from the first base. Deletion took 8 bases off V and 1 base off J, with a span of 10 bases between the germline ends. CDR1 WSHSY and CDR2 SAAADI were looked up in the germline V gene.

The immunoSEQ Assay, a bias-controlled multiplex PCR, was used to amplify TCRbeta CDR3 regions from genomic DNA. As for how the authors treated the data: The number of nucleated cells in each sample was estimated from the amplification of reference gene primers within the assay. To quantify the absolute abundance of each unique TCRbeta CDR3 rearrangement, sequence reads were collapsed and filtered. For each sample, productive Simpson clonality was calculated by taking the square root of Simpson's diversity index across productive rearrangements. TCRdb carries this immuneACCESS record with in-frame sequences only. Its versions omit some clonotypes, under half of them owing to an unresolved V gene in the studies checked, with the rest unexplained. The D gene and trimming were derived from the DNA, and the V and J assignments and clone size from that table. Across this sample there are about 320,000 clones, with under 95% seen only once. The biggest ten clones account for 2.6% of the sample.

This TCR derives from a man in his fifties or sixties who had recovered from COVID-19. Sequencing used PBMCs or T cells enriched from blood (not recorded which). Recombination linked TRBV10-2 to TRBJ2-3, with TRBD2 as a weak D call on 6 bases. The DNA sequence is as follows: TGCGCCAGCGCCTTAGCGGGCACAGATACGCAGTATTTT. Its coded protein is CASALAGTDTQYF.